The rows below give T cell receptor beta chains drawn from one sample of a study of control samples from healthy donors and cancer patients. Produced via immunoSEQ multiplex PCR; TCRdb's table is partial and in-frame only. The sample lists 190,000 or so clones; approximately 95% were seen once. Sequenced: blood. The receptors were sampled from a man aged 18 to 30 in good health. Both conserved end residues are part of each CDR3. The D gene is left open where the match is weak. Size is omitted from some rows. Given values are once, few, many or a class for expanded clones.

clone_size: -
v_call: TRBV18
cdr3_length: 14
j_call: TRBJ2-7
d_call: -
cdr3_nt: TGTGCCAGCTCACCGGGGCCGAGCTCCTACGAGCAGTACTTC
cdr3_aa: CASSPGPSSYEQYF

clone_size: -
v_call: TRBV18
cdr3_length: 14
j_call: TRBJ2-5
d_call: -
cdr3_nt: TGTGCCAGCTCTACCCCCTCGGGCCAAGAGACCCAGTACTTC
cdr3_aa: CASSTPSGQETQYF

clone_size: -
v_call: TRBV6-2/TRBV6-3
cdr3_length: 14
j_call: TRBJ1-3
d_call: -
cdr3_nt: TGTGCCAGCAGTCCCACAGGGCCGGGAAACACCATATATTTT
cdr3_aa: CASSPTGPGNTIYF

clone_size: -
v_call: TRBV30
cdr3_length: 12
j_call: TRBJ2-1
d_call: TRBD1
cdr3_nt: TGTGCCTGGAGTCGTGACAGGGATGAGCAGTTCTTC
cdr3_aa: CAWSRDRDEQFF

clone_size: -
v_call: TRBV5-4
cdr3_length: 15
j_call: TRBJ1-2
d_call: -
cdr3_nt: TGTGCCAGCAGCTTGAGCAACGACTGGGGCTATGGCTACACCTTC
cdr3_aa: CASSLSNDWGYGYTF

clone_size: -
v_call: TRBV13
cdr3_length: 15
j_call: TRBJ1-2
d_call: -
cdr3_nt: TGTGCCAGCAGCGAAGAGGTCCGATCCAAGGAGGGCTACACCTTC
cdr3_aa: CASSEEVRSKEGYTF

clone_size: -
v_call: TRBV28
cdr3_length: 14
j_call: TRBJ2-1
d_call: -
cdr3_nt: TGTGCCAGCAGTTTAGGATCTCGGGGAAATGAGCAGTTCTTC
cdr3_aa: CASSLGSRGNEQFF

clone_size: -
v_call: TRBV7-3
cdr3_length: 16
j_call: TRBJ1-1
d_call: TRBD1
cdr3_nt: TGTGCCAGCAGCTTAACCGCCGGGACAGTGAACACTGAAGCTTTCTTT
cdr3_aa: CASSLTAGTVNTEAFF

clone_size: once
v_call: TRBV20-1
cdr3_length: 15
j_call: TRBJ1-6
d_call: TRBD1
cdr3_nt: TGCAGTGCTAGTCCCGGGACAGGGTATAATTCACCCCTCCACTTT
cdr3_aa: CSASPGTGYNSPLHF

clone_size: -
v_call: TRBV7-9
cdr3_length: 15
j_call: TRBJ2-1
d_call: -
cdr3_nt: TGTGCCAGCAGCCTGTTGGGGGAGGCCTACAATGAGCAGTTCTTC
cdr3_aa: CASSLLGEAYNEQFF

clone_size: -
v_call: TRBV11-2
cdr3_length: 12
j_call: TRBJ1-1
d_call: -
cdr3_nt: TGTGCCAGCAGCTTAATTAACACTGAAGCTTTCTTT
cdr3_aa: CASSLINTEAFF

clone_size: -
v_call: TRBV13
cdr3_length: 13
j_call: TRBJ2-1
d_call: -
cdr3_nt: TGTGCCAGCAGCTTAAGCCCGCCCAATGAGCAGTTCTTC
cdr3_aa: CASSLSPPNEQFF

clone_size: -
v_call: TRBV4-1
cdr3_length: 15
j_call: TRBJ2-3
d_call: TRBD1
cdr3_nt: TGCGCCAGCAGCCAGGTTCGACAGGGGACAGATACGCAGTATTTT
cdr3_aa: CASSQVRQGTDTQYF

clone_size: -
v_call: TRBV19
cdr3_length: 13
j_call: TRBJ1-1
d_call: -
cdr3_nt: TGTGCCAGTAGTACCGGTGTTCTCGGCGGAGCTTTCTTT
cdr3_aa: CASSTGVLGGAFF

clone_size: -
v_call: TRBV11-2
cdr3_length: 15
j_call: TRBJ1-5
d_call: TRBD1
cdr3_nt: TGTGCCAGCAGCCAAGGGACAGCATCTAATCAGCCCCAGCATTTT
cdr3_aa: CASSQGTASNQPQHF

clone_size: once
v_call: TRBV12-5
cdr3_length: 15
j_call: TRBJ1-3
d_call: -
cdr3_nt: TGTGCTAGTGGTTCTTGGGTAATAGCTGGAAGCACCATATATTTT
cdr3_aa: CASGSWVIAGSTIYF

clone_size: -
v_call: TRBV19
cdr3_length: 14
j_call: TRBJ2-5
d_call: -
cdr3_nt: TGTGCCAGTAGTATAGACAGGGAGCAAGAGACCCAGTACTTC
cdr3_aa: CASSIDREQETQYF

clone_size: -
v_call: TRBV28
cdr3_length: 13
j_call: TRBJ1-3
d_call: -
cdr3_nt: TGTGCCAGCAGTTCCAGGGGCGTCTACACCATATATTTT
cdr3_aa: CASSSRGVYTIYF

clone_size: once
v_call: TRBV3-1/TRBV3-2
cdr3_length: 13
j_call: TRBJ1-4
d_call: -
cdr3_nt: TGTGCCAGCAGCCCCGGGACCGGGGAAAAACTGTTTTTT
cdr3_aa: CASSPGTGEKLFF

clone_size: -
v_call: TRBV27
cdr3_length: 15
j_call: TRBJ1-6
d_call: -
cdr3_nt: TGTGCCAGCAGTCCCCTCTCAGTTAATAATTCACCCCTCCACTTT
cdr3_aa: CASSPLSVNNSPLHF